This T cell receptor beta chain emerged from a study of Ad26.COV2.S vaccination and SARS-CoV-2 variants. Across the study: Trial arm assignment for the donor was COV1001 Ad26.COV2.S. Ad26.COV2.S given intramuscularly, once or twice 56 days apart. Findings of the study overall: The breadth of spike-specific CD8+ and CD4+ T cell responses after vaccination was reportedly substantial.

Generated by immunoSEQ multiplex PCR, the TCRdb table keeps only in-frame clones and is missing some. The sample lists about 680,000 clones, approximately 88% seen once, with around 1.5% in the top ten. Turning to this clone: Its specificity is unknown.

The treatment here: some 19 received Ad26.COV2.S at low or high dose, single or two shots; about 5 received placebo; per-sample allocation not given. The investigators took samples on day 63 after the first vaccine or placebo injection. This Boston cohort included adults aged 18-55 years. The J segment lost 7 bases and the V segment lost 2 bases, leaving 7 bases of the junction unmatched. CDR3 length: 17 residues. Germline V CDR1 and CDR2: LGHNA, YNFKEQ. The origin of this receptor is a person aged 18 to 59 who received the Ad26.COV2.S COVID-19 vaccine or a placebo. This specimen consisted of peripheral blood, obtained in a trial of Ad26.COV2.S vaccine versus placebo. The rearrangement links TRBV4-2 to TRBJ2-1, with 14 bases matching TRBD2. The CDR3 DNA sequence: TGTGCCAGCAGCCAACCAGGACTAGCGGGGGGAGTGAATGAGCAGTTCTTC. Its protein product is CASSQPGLAGGVNEQFF.